These T cell receptor beta chains were read from a single sample in a study of blood T cell repertoires in COVID-19. Generated by immunoSEQ multiplex PCR, the TCRdb table keeps only in-frame clones and is missing some. The sample yields 250,000 to 300,000 clones, 86% seen once. Sequences were obtained from peripheral blood. Source of these receptors: a man aged 30 to 45 with active or convalescent COVID-19. Each CDR3 is given with its conserved first and last residue. Fields, in order: clone size, D gene, V gene, J gene, CDR3 protein, CDR3 DNA. The D gene is left open where the match is weak. Rows may omit the clone size; those that give it use once, few, many or a size class.

-	TRBD2	TRBV2	TRBJ2-2	CASSVSSGSGELFF	TGTGCCAGCAGTGTGTCTAGCGGTTCGGGGGAGCTGTTTTTT
-	-	TRBV6-5	TRBJ1-1	CASRSRENTEAFF	TGTGCCAGCAGAAGTCGAGAGAACACTGAAGCTTTCTTT
-	TRBD1	TRBV2	TRBJ1-5	CASSLPVTGRQPQHF	TGTGCCAGCAGCCTCCCGGTGACAGGGCGTCAGCCCCAGCATTTT
-	-	TRBV5-6	TRBJ1-5	CASSQAPGGQPQHF	TGTGCCAGCAGCCAGGCGCCGGGGGGTCAGCCCCAGCATTTT
few	-	TRBV20-1	TRBJ1-2	CSASSGARGNYGYTF	TGCAGTGCTAGTTCAGGGGCCAGGGGCAACTATGGCTACACCTTC
many	-	TRBV11-2	TRBJ1-1	CASRREQQKNTEAFF	TGTGCCAGCAGAAGAGAGCAACAGAAGAACACTGAAGCTTTCTTT
-	TRBD1	TRBV5-1	TRBJ1-4	CASSLDRGAEKLFF	TGCGCCAGCAGCTTGGACAGGGGGGCGGAAAAACTGTTTTTT
-	-	TRBV6-5	TRBJ1-3	CASERRGGNTIYF	TGTGCCAGCGAGAGGCGGGGTGGAAACACCATATATTTT
-	TRBD1	TRBV28	TRBJ2-7	CASSPDRGQYF	TGTGCCAGCAGCCCCGACAGGGGGCAGTACTTC
once	-	TRBV5-1	TRBJ2-7	CASSREWGYEQYF	TGCGCCAGCAGCCGGGAGTGGGGCTACGAGCAGTACTTC